This entry describes one T cell receptor beta chain. Each CDR3 protein gets one entry in TCRdb, which reprocessed the 5' RACE reads and gives no DNA. This repertoire includes 350,000 to 550,000 distinct CDR3 sequences. The data stem from a study of monozygotic twins with inflammatory bowel disease. The sequence was collected from a human donor with ulcerative colitis or Crohn's disease, or a healthy co-twin of an affected twin (not recorded which). Sequencing was performed on blood.

CDR3 protein: CASSQDFVRAYEQYF. The chain links TRBV5-8 to TRBJ2-7; the D gene TCRdb calls, TRBD1, cannot be checked with no DNA. The CDR3 has 15 amino acids. Germline CDR1 and CDR2: SGHTS and YDEGEE.